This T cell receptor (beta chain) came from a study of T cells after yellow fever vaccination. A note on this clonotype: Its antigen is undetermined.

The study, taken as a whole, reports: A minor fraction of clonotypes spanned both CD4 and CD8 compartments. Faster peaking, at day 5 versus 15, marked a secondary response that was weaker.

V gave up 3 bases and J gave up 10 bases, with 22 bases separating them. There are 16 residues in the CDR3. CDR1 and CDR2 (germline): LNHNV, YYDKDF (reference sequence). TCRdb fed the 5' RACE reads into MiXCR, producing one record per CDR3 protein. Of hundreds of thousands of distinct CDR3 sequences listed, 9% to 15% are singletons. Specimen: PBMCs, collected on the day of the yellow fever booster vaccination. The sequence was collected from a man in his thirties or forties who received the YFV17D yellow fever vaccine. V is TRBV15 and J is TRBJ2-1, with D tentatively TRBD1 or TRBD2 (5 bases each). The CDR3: CATSSGPGRSESEQFF. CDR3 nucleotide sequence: TGTGCCACCAGCAGTGGACCGGGACGTAGTGAATCCGAGCAGTTCTTC.